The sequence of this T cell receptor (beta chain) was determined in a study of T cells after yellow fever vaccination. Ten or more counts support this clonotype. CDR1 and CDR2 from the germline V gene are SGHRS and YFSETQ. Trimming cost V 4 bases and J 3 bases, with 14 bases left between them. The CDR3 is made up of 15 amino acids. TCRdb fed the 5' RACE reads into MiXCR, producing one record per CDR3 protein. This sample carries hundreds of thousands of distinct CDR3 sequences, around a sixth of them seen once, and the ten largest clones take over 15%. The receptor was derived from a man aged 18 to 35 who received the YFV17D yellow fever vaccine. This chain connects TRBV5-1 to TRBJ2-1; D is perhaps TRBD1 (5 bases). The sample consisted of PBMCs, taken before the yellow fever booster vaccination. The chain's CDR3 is CASSLTEKGYNEQFF. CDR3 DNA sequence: TGCGCCAGCAGCCTGACAGAGAAGGGCTACAATGAGCAGTTCTTC.